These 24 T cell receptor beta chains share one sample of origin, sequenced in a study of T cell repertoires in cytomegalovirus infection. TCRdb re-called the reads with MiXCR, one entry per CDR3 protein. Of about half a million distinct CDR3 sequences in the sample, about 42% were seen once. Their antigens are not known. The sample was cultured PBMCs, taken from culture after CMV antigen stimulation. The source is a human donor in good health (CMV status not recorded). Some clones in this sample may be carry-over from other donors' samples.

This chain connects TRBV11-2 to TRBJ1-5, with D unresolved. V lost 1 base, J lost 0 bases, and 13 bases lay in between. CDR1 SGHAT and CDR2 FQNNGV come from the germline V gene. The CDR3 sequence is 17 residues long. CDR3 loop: CASSLAFRTVSNQPQHF. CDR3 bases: TGTGCCAGCAGCTTAGCCTTCAGGACCGTTAGCAATCAGCCCCAGCATTTT. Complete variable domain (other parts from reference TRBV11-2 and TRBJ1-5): EAGVAQSPRYKIIEKRQSVAFWCNPISGHATLYWYQQILGQGPKLLIQFQNNGVVDDSQLPKDRFSAERLKGVDSTLKIQPAKLEDSAVYLCASSLAFRTVSNQPQHFGDGTRLSIL.

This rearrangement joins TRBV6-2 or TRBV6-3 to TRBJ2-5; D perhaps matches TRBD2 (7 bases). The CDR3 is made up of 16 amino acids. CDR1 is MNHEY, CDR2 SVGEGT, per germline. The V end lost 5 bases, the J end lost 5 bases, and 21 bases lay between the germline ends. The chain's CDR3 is CASSPRGTTWYETQYF. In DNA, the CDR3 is TGTGCCAGCAGTCCGAGGGGGACTACGTGGTATGAGACCCAGTACTTC.

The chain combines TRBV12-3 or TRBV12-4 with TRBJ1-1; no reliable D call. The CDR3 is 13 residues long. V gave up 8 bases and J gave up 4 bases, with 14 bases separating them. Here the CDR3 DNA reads TGTGCCAGCTCGAAACCCGGTAGCACTGAAGCTTTCTTT. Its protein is CASSKPGSTEAFF.

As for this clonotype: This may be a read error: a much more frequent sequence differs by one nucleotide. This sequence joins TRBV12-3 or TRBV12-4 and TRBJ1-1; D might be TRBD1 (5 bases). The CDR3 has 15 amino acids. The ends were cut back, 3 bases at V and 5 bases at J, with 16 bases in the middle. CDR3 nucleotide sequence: TGTGCCAGCAGTTTCTCGGGGGGAGAGAAAACTGAAGCTTTCTTT. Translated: CASSFSGGEKTEAFF.

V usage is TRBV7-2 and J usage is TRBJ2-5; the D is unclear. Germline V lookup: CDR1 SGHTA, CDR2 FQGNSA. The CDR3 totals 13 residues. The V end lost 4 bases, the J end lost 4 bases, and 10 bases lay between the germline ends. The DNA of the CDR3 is TGTGCCAGCAGCTCCCACAACAGAGAGACCCAGTACTTC. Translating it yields CASSSHNRETQYF.

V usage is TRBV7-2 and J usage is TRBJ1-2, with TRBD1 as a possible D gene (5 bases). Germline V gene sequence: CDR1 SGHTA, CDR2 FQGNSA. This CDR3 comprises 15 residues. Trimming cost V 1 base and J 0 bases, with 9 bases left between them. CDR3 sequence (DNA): TGTGCCAGCAGCTTAGATCTGGGGGCTAACTATGGCTACACCTTC. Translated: CASSLDLGANYGYTF.

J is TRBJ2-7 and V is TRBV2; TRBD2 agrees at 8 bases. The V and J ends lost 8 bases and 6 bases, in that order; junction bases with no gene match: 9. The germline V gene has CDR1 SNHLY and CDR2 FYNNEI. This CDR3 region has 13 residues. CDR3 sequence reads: CASGNGGASEQYF. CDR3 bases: TGTGCCAGCGGGAACGGGGGGGCCAGCGAGCAGTACTTC.

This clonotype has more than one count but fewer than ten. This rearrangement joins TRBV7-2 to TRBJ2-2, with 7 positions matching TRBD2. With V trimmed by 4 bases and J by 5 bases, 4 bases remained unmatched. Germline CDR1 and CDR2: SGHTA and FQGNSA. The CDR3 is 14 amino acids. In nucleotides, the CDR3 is TGTGCCAGCAGCTGGACTAGGTGGACCGGGGAGCTGTTTTTT. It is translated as CASSWTRWTGELFF.

CDR3 DNA: TGCGCCAGCAGCCAAGATCCAGGGGCCACTGAAGCTTTCTTT. This codes for CASSQDPGATEAFF. J is TRBJ1-1 and V is TRBV4-3, with a weak D call TRBD1 (6 bases). Trimming left V 0 bases short and J 4 bases short, with 9 bases between. The CDR3 contains 14 residues. CDR1 and CDR2 from the germline V gene are LGHNA and YSLEER.

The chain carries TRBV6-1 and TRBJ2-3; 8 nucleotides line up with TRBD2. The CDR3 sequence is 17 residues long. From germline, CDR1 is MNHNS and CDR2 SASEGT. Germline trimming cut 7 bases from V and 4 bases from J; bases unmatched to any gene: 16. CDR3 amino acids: CASNSGQASGLADTQYF. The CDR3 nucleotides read TGTGCCAGCAACTCAGGGCAGGCTAGCGGGTTGGCAGATACGCAGTATTTT.

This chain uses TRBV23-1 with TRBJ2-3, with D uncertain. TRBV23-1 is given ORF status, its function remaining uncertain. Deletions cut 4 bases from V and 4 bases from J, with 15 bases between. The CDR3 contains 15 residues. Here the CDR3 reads CASSPTSDGADTQYF. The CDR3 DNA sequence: TGCGCCAGCAGTCCCACTTCCGATGGGGCAGATACGCAGTATTTT.

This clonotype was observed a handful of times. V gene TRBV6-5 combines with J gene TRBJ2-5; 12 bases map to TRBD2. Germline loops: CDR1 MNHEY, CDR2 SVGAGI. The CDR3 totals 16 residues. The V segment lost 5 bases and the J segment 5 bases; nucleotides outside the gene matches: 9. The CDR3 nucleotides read TGTGCCAGCAGTGTACTAGCGGGGGGTTCCTTGGAGACCCAGTACTTC. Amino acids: CASSVLAGGSLETQYF.

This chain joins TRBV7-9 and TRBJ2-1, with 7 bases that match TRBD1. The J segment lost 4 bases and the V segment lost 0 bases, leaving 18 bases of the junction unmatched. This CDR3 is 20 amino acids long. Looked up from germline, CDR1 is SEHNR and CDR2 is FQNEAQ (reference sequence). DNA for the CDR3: TGTGCCAGCAGCTTAGCGCGGAGGACAGGACTCTTAGGGGTTTACAATGAGCAGTTCTTC. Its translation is CASSLARRTGLLGVYNEQFF. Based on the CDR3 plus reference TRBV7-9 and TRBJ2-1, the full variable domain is DTGVSQNPRHKITKRGQNVTFRCDPISEHNRLYWYRQTLGQGPEFLTYFQNEAQLEKSRLLSDRFSAERPKGSFSTLEIQRTEQGDSAMYLCASSLARRTGLLGVYNEQFFGPGTRLTVL.

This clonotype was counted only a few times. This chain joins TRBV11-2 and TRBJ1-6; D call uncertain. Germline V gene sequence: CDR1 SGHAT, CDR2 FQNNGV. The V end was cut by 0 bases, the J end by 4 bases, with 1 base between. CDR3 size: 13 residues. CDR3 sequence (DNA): TGTGCCAGCAGCTTAGAGTATAATTCACCCCTCCACTTT. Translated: CASSLEYNSPLHF.

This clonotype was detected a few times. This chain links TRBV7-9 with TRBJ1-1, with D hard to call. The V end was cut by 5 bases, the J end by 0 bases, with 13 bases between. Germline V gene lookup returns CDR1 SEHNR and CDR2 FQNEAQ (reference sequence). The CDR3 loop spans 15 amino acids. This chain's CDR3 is CASSRYSSLNTEAFF. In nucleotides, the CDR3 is TGTGCCAGCAGCCGATACAGTAGTCTGAACACTGAAGCTTTCTTT.

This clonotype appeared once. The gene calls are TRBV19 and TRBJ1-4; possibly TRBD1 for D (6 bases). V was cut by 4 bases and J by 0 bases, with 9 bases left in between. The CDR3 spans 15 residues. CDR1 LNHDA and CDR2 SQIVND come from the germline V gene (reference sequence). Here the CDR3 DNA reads TGTGCCAGTAGTACGGACAGAGCAACTAATGAAAAACTGTTTTTT. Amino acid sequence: CASSTDRATNEKLFF.

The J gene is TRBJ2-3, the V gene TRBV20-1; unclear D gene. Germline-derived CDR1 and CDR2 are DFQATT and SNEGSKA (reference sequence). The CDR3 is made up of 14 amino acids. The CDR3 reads CSLIEQWVTDTQYF. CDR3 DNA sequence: TGCAGCCTCATTGAGCAGTGGGTCACAGATACGCAGTATTTT.

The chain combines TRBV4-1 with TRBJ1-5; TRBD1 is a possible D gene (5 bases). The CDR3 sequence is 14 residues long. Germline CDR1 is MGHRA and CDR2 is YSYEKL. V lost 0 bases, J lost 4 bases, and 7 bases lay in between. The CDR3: CASSQEGLNQPQHF. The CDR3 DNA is TGCGCCAGCAGCCAAGAGGGACTTAATCAGCCCCAGCATTTT.

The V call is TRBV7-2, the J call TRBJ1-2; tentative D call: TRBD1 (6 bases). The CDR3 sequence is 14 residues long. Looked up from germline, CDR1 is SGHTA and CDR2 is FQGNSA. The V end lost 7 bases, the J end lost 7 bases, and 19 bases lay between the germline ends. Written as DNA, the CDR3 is TGTGCCAGCACCCCAGTCGTTGGGGGCGGTGGCTACACCTTC. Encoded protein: CASTPVVGGGGYTF.

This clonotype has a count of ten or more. CDR3 DNA: TGTGCCAGCAGCTTTGGGGGGGACCTGTTCCACCAACGAGAGACCCAGTACTTC. It encodes CASSFGGDLFHQRETQYF. The V call is TRBV7-8, the J call TRBJ2-5, with 7 bases that match TRBD2. Trimming at V came to 3 bases and at J to 4 bases, leaving 17 bases not matched to a gene. The germline gives CDR1 SGHVS, CDR2 FQNEAQ. The CDR3 covers 18 residues.

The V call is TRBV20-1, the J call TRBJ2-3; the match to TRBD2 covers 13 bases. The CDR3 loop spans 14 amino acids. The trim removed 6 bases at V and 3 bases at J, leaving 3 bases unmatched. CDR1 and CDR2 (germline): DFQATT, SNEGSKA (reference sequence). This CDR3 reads CSAMTSGRTDTQYF. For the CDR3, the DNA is TGCAGTGCCATGACTAGCGGGAGGACAGATACGCAGTATTTT.

The CDR3 DNA is TGCAGCGACGGACCGCCGAGCTCCTACAATGAGCAGTTCTTC. Encoded protein: CSDGPPSSYNEQFF. The V and J genes are TRBV29-1 and TRBJ2-1; D is unresolved. The V gene lost 7 bases and the J gene lost 0 bases, with 13 bases spanning the gap. CDR1 and CDR2 (germline): SQVTM, ANQGSEA. The CDR3 extends over 14 amino acids.

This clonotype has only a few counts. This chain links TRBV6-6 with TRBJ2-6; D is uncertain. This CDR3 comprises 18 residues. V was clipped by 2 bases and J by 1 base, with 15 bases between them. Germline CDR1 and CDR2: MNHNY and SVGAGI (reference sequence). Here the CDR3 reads CASSYRSAGRSGANVLTF. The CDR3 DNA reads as TGTGCCAGCAGTTACCGATCGGCCGGCCGATCTGGGGCCAACGTCCTGACTTTC.

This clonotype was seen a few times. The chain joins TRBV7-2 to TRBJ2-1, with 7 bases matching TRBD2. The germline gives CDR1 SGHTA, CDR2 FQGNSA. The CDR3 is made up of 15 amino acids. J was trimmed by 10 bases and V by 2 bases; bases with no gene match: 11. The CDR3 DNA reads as TGTGCCAGCAGCTTATCGTTTGGGAGGGCCGGAGAGCAGTTCTTC. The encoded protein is CASSLSFGRAGEQFF.